Listed here are 12 T cell receptor beta chains from one sample, sequenced in a study of blood T cell repertoires in COVID-19 (dated by TCRdb to 2020 to 2022). The library was produced with the immunoSEQ multiplex PCR assay. TCRdb stores this immuneACCESS table with in-frame sequences only. Part of the clones is absent; in the studies checked, under half of the shortfall reflects unresolved V genes, and no reason is known for the rest. This sample lists about 92,000 clones; 80% were detected once. The leading ten clones occupy roughly 8.4% of the sample. The sample consisted of peripheral blood. These receptors all stem from a man aged 50 to 60 who had recovered from COVID-19.

Only one count was recorded for this clone. V gene TRBV20-1 combines with J gene TRBJ2-3; D not resolved. V was pared by 6 bases and J by 0 bases, with 4 bases between. Germline values: CDR1 DFQATT, CDR2 SNEGSKA (reference sequence). This CDR3 has 11 residues. CDR3 sequence: CSAGSTDTQYF. For the CDR3, the DNA is TGCAGTGCCGGGAGCACAGATACGCAGTATTTT.

The gene calls are TRBV12-3 or TRBV12-4 and TRBJ1-3; D perhaps matches TRBD1 (6 bases). Trimming stripped 6 bases from V and 6 bases from J, with 12 bases between. The CDR3 has 13 residues. The CDR3 DNA follows: TGTGCCAGCAGGGACAACAGGGTAAACACCATATATTTT. Translated, it gives CASRDNRVNTIYF.

The chain carries TRBV5-5 and TRBJ2-3, with 7 nucleotides matching TRBD1. CDR1 is SGHKS and CDR2 is YYEKEE in the germline V gene (reference sequence). The CDR3 has 17 residues. With 4 bases clipped from V and 1 base from J, the junction kept 12 bases outside the gene matches. The CDR3 bases are TGTGCCAGCAGCGATATCGGGACAGCAACTCGCACAGATACGCAGTATTTT. It codes for CASSDIGTATRTDTQYF.

V gene TRBV24-1 combines with J gene TRBJ2-1; TRBD2 agrees at 7 bases. Germline V lookup: CDR1 KGHDR, CDR2 SFDVKD. Trimming at V came to 2 bases and at J to 9 bases, leaving 12 bases not matched to a gene. The CDR3 is 16 amino acids. The CDR3 nucleotides are TGTGCCACCAGTGATTCAGGCCTAGCGGAGCTCACTGAGCAGTTCTTC. It yields the protein CATSDSGLAELTEQFF.

J is TRBJ1-5 and V is TRBV7-2; 8 nucleotides agree with TRBD1. CDR1 and CDR2 (germline): SGHTA, FQGNSA. This CDR3 spans 16 amino acids. V gave up 2 bases and J gave up 1 base; unmatched junction bases: 4. The CDR3 nucleotides are TGTGCCAGCAGCTTATCAGGGGGCCGGAGCAATCAGCCCCAGCATTTT. It codes for CASSLSGGRSNQPQHF.

The sample holds a few counts of this clone. V gene TRBV6-1 combines with J gene TRBJ2-3; 9 positions agree with TRBD1. The germline V gene has CDR1 MNHNS and CDR2 SASEGT. J lost 0 bases, V lost 4 bases, and 5 bases had no gene match. The CDR3 is made up of 16 amino acids. The CDR3 sequence: CASSVQQGASTDTQYF. As DNA, the CDR3 is TGTGCCAGCAGTGTCCAACAGGGGGCTAGCACAGATACGCAGTATTTT.

The chain employs TRBV4-2 and TRBJ2-3; 7 bases line up with TRBD2. The CDR3 sequence is 17 residues long. With 0 bases clipped from V and 4 bases from J, the junction kept 10 bases outside the gene matches. CDR1 and CDR2 from the germline V gene are LGHNA and YNFKEQ. The CDR3 nucleotides are TGTGCCAGCAGCCAAGATTTACCCGGGAGGAGGGCAGATACGCAGTATTTT. This encodes CASSQDLPGRRADTQYF.

V usage is TRBV23-1 and J usage is TRBJ2-7, with D perhaps TRBD2 (6 bases). TRBV23-1 is identified as an open reading frame with a role that is uncertain. The CDR3 is 17 residues long. The V end was cut by 0 bases, the J end by 3 bases, with 18 bases between. The CDR3 spells CASSQSGGSYSIYEQYF. In DNA, the CDR3 is TGCGCCAGCAGTCAATCGGGGGGTAGTTACAGTATCTACGAGCAGTACTTC.

The chain has TRBV27 and TRBJ2-1; 10 nucleotides line up with TRBD1. The germline CDR1 and CDR2 sequences are MNHEY and SMNVEV (reference sequence). After removal of 4 bases from V and 5 bases from J, the junction contained 2 bases not matched to a gene. CDR3 length: 14 amino acids. The DNA of the CDR3 is TGTGCCAGCAGTTCCGGGACAGGGGACAATGAGCAGTTCTTC. This translates into CASSSGTGDNEQFF.

The J gene is TRBJ2-7, the V gene TRBV19; 9 bases align to TRBD1. V shed 2 bases and J 5 bases; nucleotides not matched to a gene: 4. From germline, CDR1 is LNHDA and CDR2 SQIVND (reference sequence). CDR3 length equals 14 residues. The CDR3 coding sequence is TGTGCCAGTAGTATAAGGGGGACAGGGAACGAGCAGTACTTC. This codes for CASSIRGTGNEQYF. Full variable domain (missing parts from reference TRBV19 and TRBJ2-7): DGGITQSPKYLFRKEGQNVTLSCEQNLNHDAMYWYRQDPGQGLRLIYYSQIVNDFQKGDIAEGYSVSREKKESFPLTVTSAQKNPTAFYLCASSIRGTGNEQYFGPGTRLTVT.

This clone was detected only a few times. The chain has TRBV10-3 and TRBJ1-1; unclear D gene. V was clipped by 7 bases and J by 0 bases, with 9 bases between them. This CDR3 is built from 13 residues. Per germline, CDR1 ENHRY and CDR2 SYGVKD. CDR3: CAIMEVLNTEAFF. CDR3 DNA sequence: TGTGCCATCATGGAGGTTTTGAACACTGAAGCTTTCTTT.

This sequence joins TRBV11-3 and TRBJ2-2; 12 bases fit TRBD2. The CDR3 totals 15 residues. V lost 5 bases, J lost 5 bases, and 3 bases stayed unmatched. Germline V gene data show CDR1 as SGHNT and CDR2 as YENEEA. CDR3 protein: CASSSGLAGTGELFF. CDR3 nucleotide sequence: TGTGCCAGCAGCAGTGGACTAGCGGGAACCGGGGAGCTGTTTTTT.